The source of this T cell receptor (beta chain) is a study of spatial heterogeneity in lung cancer. Background on the study: Combinations of a unique TCR and a UMI were tallied in raw reads, and on average each appeared more than ten times.

In this sample, this clonotype turned up many times. Indicated time point: sample taken at primary tumor resection. The sequenced material consisted of unsorted whole RNA from tumor, nontumor lung or frozen PBMC. The germline CDR1 and CDR2 sequences are LNHDA and SQIVND (reference sequence). CDR3 length equals 16 residues. Trimming removed 2 bases at V and 1 base at J, with 13 bases between. Using its own MiXCR run on the 5' RACE reads, TCRdb lists one record per CDR3 protein. The sample includes 20,000 to 25,000 distinct CDR3 sequences, over 3% of them seen just once. J is TRBJ2-3 and V is TRBV19; possible D gene TRBD2, 5 bases. The sequenced sample was PBMCs, obtained at surgery. The sequence came from a female donor with early-stage non-small cell lung cancer. CDR3 protein: CASSITWRARTDTQYF. DNA of the CDR3: TGTGCCAGTAGTATAACATGGCGGGCCCGCACAGATACGCAGTATTTT.